Below are 17 T cell receptor beta chains sequenced from a single sample in a study of T-cell memory formation after mild COVID-19. TCRdb independently ran MiXCR on the 5' RACE reads; one entry per CDR3 protein. The sample holds roughly 600,000 distinct CDR3 sequences, about a sixth seen once. The sample taken for sequencing was PBMCs or a T cell subset sorted from them (not recorded which). All receptors come from an adult woman who had mild COVID-19 (a few samples of this study predate the infection). Cell type and time point are not known.

V and J are TRBV12-3 or TRBV12-4 and TRBJ1-6; a weak D match, TRBD1 (5 bases). The CDR3 consists of 16 residues. The ends were cut back, 5 bases at V and 8 bases at J, with 19 bases in the middle. The CDR3 is CASSPGTPRADSPLHF. CDR3 in DNA: TGTGCCAGCAGTCCGGGGACCCCCCGCGCTGATTCACCCCTCCACTTT.

About this clonotype: One end of the junction does not line up with germline, which may come from a read error. The chain links TRBV5-1 to TRBJ2-3; TRBD2 matches at 7 bases. CDR3 length equals 16 residues. The germline gives CDR1 SGHRS, CDR2 YFSETQ. CDR3 nucleotide sequence: TGCGCCAACAGCCCGGCTAGCGGCTATCTCACAGATACGCAGTATTTT. Residues: CANSPASGYLTDTQYF.

The sample holds a few counts of this clonotype. The chain couples TRBV5-1 to TRBJ1-2; a weak D match, TRBD1 (5 bases). The CDR3 spans 13 residues. Per germline, CDR1 SGHRS and CDR2 YFSETQ. The ends were cut back, 4 bases at V and 8 bases at J, with 15 bases in the middle. The CDR3 DNA reads TGCGCCAGCAGCGCCGACAGTAGAAGGGGCTACACCTTC. This translates into CASSADSRRGYTF.

The chain is built from TRBV3-1 and TRBJ2-2; unclear D gene. The CDR3 totals 15 residues. V lost 1 base and J lost 3, with 9 bases in between. Germline CDR1 is LGHDT and CDR2 is YNNKEL (reference sequence). CDR3 loop: CASSQVVTDTGELFF. CDR3 bases: TGTGCCAGCAGCCAAGTCGTGACGGACACCGGGGAGCTGTTTTTT.

This clonotype was seen only a few times. The CDR3 protein is CASSGGHYYEQYF. Here the CDR3 DNA reads TGTGCCAGCAGCGGAGGCCATTACTACGAGCAGTACTTC. This rearrangement joins TRBV12-3 or TRBV12-4 to TRBJ2-7, with a possible D match to TRBD2 (5 bases). The CDR3 consists of 13 residues. With 6 bases removed from V and 3 bases from J, the gap between germline ends came to 12 bases.

The CDR3 DNA reads as TGTGCCAGCAGCCCCCGGTCAGCCTACGAGCAGTACTTC. Residues: CASSPRSAYEQYF. J is TRBJ2-7 and V is TRBV5-6; no reliable D call. V was pared by 4 bases and J by 2 bases, with 10 bases between. Germline V CDR1 and CDR2: SGHDT, YYEEEE. The CDR3 spans 13 residues.

The chain combines TRBV9 with TRBJ2-5; D possibly corresponds to TRBD1 (5 bases). The CDR3 has 15 amino acids. Germline V lookup: CDR1 SGDLS, CDR2 YYNGEE. The V and J ends lost 4 bases and 3 bases respectively, with 16 bases between them. The CDR3 protein is CASSRRQIPEETQYF. In nucleotides, the CDR3 is TGTGCCAGCAGCAGGCGACAGATACCTGAAGAGACCCAGTACTTC.

The chain combines TRBV19 with TRBJ1-3; D remains ambiguous. CDR1 LNHDA and CDR2 SQIVND come from the germline V gene (reference sequence). This CDR3 has 17 residues. V lost 3 bases and J 0 bases, leaving 15 bases between the germline ends. The CDR3 region is CASSISKEILSGNTIYF. The CDR3 DNA follows: TGTGCCAGTAGTATTTCGAAAGAAATCCTCTCTGGAAACACCATATATTTT.

The chain has TRBV4-1 and TRBJ2-7; tentatively, D is TRBD1 or TRBD2 (6 bases each). The CDR3 spans 15 residues. Trimming shortened V by 4 bases and J by 6 bases, and 19 bases separated the two germline ends. In germline, CDR1 is MGHRA, CDR2 YSYEKL. CDR3 region: CASSLRGGRGGEQYF. The CDR3 nucleotides read TGCGCCAGCAGCCTACGAGGGGGGAGAGGGGGCGAGCAGTACTTC.

This clonotype occurred a few times. The chain uses TRBV12-3 or TRBV12-4 and TRBJ1-1, with D tentatively TRBD1 (6 bases). The V end lost 4 bases, the J end lost 4 bases, and 13 bases lay between the germline ends. This CDR3 is 14 amino acids long. This CDR3 is CASSSTGATTEAFF. The CDR3 DNA follows: TGTGCCAGCAGTTCAACGGGGGCCACCACTGAAGCTTTCTTT.

The J gene is TRBJ2-7, the V gene TRBV5-6, with D perhaps TRBD2 (6 bases). CDR1 is SGHDT, CDR2 YYEEEE, per germline. This CDR3 has 14 residues. The ends were cut back, 5 bases at V and 3 bases at J, with 15 bases in the middle. CDR3 bases: TGTGCCAGCAGTATAGGCGGGACCCGCTACGAGCAGTACTTC. This encodes CASSIGGTRYEQYF.

CDR3 residues: CASSIGAGIAYEQYF. The CDR3 DNA reads TGTGCCAGTAGTATAGGAGCAGGGATTGCCTACGAGCAGTACTTC. This chain uses TRBV19 with TRBJ2-7, with D tentatively TRBD1 (5 bases). The V gene lost 1 base and the J gene lost 2 bases, with 12 bases spanning the gap. Germline values: CDR1 LNHDA, CDR2 SQIVND (reference sequence). This CDR3 is 15 amino acids long.

This clonotype was counted ten times or more. The chain uses TRBV7-6 and TRBJ2-1, with 8 bases lining up with TRBD2. Germline values: CDR1 SGHVS, CDR2 FNYEAQ. The V and J ends lost 1 base and 5 bases, in that order; junction bases with no gene match: 13. The CDR3 spans 18 residues. Here the CDR3 reads CASSLDDWAGGIHNEQFF. The CDR3, as DNA: TGTGCCAGCAGCTTAGACGATTGGGCGGGAGGAATCCACAATGAGCAGTTCTTC.

This clonotype was observed a handful of times. The chain has TRBV15 and TRBJ2-3; the D gene could be TRBD1 or TRBD2 (6 bases each). The CDR3 runs 15 residues. Germline-derived CDR1 and CDR2 are LNHNV and YYDKDF (reference sequence). Trimming cost V 2 bases and J 2 bases, with 11 bases left between them. CDR3 DNA sequence: TGTGCCACCAGCAGACGGACGGGGGCCACAGATACGCAGTATTTT. Its protein product is CATSRRTGATDTQYF.

In its sample, this clonotype was seen a few times. The rearrangement uses TRBV7-4 and TRBJ1-1, with 8 bases lining up with TRBD1. The junction had 1 base not matched to a gene; V was cut back by 1 base and J by 6 bases. The CDR3 runs to 13 residues. The germline gives CDR1 SGHVT, CDR2 SQSDAQ. In DNA form, the CDR3 reads TGTGCCAGCAGCTTAGGGGGACAGGCTGAAGCTTTCTTT. Its protein product is CASSLGGQAEAFF.

The rearrangement joins TRBV11-2 to TRBJ2-7; D might be TRBD2 (5 bases). V lost 5 bases to trimming and J lost 0 bases, with 23 bases between them. The CDR3 length is 18 residues. Germline V gene sequence: CDR1 SGHAT, CDR2 FQNNGV. CDR3 sequence reads: CASSPVSRGRRSSYEQYF. CDR3 nucleotides: TGTGCCAGCAGCCCCGTAAGCCGAGGGCGGAGGAGCTCCTACGAGCAGTACTTC.

This rearrangement joins TRBV6-1 to TRBJ1-5; 10 nucleotides agree with TRBD1. This CDR3 region has 18 residues. The germline V gene encodes CDR1 MNHNS and CDR2 SASEGT. Unmatched junction bases numbered 13, after V lost 5 bases and J lost 3 bases. The CDR3 DNA sequence: TGTGCCAGCAGTTTCGCCGGGACAGGGGCCGGAATCAATCAGCCCCAGCATTTT. This translates into CASSFAGTGAGINQPQHF.